The sequence of this TCR beta chain was determined in a study of technical replicates of blood from several donors. Data came from immunoSEQ multiplex PCR; TCRdb stores just in-frame clones and leaves some out. The table shows under 50,000 clones, with 96% occurring only once. Sample: T cells isolated from PBMCs. This TCR was sampled from a human donor in good health.

CDR3 DNA: TGTGCCAGCAGCAAGGCGGAATACTCCACCGCGCAGTATTTT. Translated, it gives CASSKAEYSTAQYF. The V call is TRBV14, the J call TRBJ2-3; unclear D gene. V was pared by 5 bases and J by 10 bases, with 19 bases between. This CDR3 comprises 14 residues. Germline V gene data show CDR1 as SGHDN and CDR2 as FVKESK.